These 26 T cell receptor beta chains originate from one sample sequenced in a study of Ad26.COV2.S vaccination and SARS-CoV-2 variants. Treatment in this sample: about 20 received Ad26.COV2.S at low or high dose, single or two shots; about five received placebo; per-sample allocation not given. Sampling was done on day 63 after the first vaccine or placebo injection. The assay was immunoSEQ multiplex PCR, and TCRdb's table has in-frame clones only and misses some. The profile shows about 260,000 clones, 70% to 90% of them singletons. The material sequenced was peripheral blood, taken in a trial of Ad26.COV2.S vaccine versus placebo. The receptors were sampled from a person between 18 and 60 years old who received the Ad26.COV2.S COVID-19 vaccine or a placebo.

The CDR3 DNA follows: TGCGCCAGCAGCCAAGGGGCGGTCGGGTCTATCTATGGCTACACCTTC. Protein: CASSQGAVGSIYGYTF. The chain uses TRBV4-1 and TRBJ1-2; D remains ambiguous. V lost 1 base, J lost 4 bases, and 16 bases lay in between. The CDR3 has 16 residues. Germline CDR1 reads MGHRA; CDR2 reads YSYEKL.

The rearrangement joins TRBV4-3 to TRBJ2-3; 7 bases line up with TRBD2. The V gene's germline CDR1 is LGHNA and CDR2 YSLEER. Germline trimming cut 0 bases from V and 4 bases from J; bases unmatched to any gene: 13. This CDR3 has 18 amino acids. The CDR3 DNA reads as TGCGCCAGCAGCCAAGATTCCCTTAGCGGGTCCCCCCCAGATACGCAGTATTTT. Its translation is CASSQDSLSGSPPDTQYF.

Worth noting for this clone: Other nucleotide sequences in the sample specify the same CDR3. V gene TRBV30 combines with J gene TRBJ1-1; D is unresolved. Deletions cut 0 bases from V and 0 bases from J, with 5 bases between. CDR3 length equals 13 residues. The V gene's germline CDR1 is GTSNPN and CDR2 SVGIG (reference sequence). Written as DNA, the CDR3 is TGTGCCTGGAGTGTACAAATGAACACTGAAGCTTTCTTT. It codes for CAWSVQMNTEAFF.

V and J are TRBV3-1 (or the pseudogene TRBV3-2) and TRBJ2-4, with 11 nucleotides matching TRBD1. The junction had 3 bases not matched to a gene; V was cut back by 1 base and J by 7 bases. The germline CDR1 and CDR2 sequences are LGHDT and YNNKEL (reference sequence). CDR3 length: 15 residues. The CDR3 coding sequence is TGTGCCAGCAGCCAAGTGGGGACAGGGGGTAACATTCAGTACTTC. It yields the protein CASSQVGTGGNIQYF.

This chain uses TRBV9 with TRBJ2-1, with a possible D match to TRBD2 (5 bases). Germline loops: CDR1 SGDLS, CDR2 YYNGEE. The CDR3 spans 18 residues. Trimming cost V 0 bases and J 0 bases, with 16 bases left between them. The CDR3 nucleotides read TGTGCCAGCAGCGTAGGAGCTAGCTGGGCCAGCTCCTACAATGAGCAGTTCTTC. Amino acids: CASSVGASWASSYNEQFF.

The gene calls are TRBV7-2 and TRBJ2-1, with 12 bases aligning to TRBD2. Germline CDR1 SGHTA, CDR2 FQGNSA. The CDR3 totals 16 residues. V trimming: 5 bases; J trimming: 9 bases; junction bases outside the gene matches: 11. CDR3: CASSPKPTSGRREQFF. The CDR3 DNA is TGTGCCAGCAGCCCCAAGCCGACTAGCGGGAGACGTGAGCAGTTCTTC. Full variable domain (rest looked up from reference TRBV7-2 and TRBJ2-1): GAGVSQSPSNKVTEKGKDVELRCDPISGHTALYWYRQSLGQGLEFLIYFQGNSAPDKSGLPSDRFSAERTGGSVSTLTIQRTQQEDSAVYLCASSPKPTSGRREQFFGPGTRLTVL.

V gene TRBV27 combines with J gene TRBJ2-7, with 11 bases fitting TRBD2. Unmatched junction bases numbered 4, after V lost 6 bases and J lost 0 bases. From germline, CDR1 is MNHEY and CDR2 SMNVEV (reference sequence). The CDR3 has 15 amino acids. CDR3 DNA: TGTGCCAGCAGGTCACTAGCGGGGGACTCCTACGAGCAGTACGTC. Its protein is CASRSLAGDSYEQYV.

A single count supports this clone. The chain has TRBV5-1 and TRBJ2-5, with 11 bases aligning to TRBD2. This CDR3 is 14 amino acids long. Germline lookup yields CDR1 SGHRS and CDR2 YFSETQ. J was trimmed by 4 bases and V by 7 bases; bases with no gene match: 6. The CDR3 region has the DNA TGCGCCAGCCACCCTAGCGGGAGGCGAGAGACCCAGTACTTC. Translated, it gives CASHPSGRRETQYF. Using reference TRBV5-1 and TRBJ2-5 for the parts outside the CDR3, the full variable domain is KAGVTQTPRYLIKTRGQQVTLSCSPISGHRSVSWYQQTPGQGLQFLFEYFSETQRNKGNFPGRFSGRQFSNSRSEMNVSTLELGDSALYLCASHPSGRRETQYFGPGTRLLVL.

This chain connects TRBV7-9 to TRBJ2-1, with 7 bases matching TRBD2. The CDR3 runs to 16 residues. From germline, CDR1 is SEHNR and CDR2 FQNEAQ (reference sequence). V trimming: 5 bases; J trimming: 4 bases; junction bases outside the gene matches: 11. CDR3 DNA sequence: TGTGCCAGCAGCCCCCCTAGCGGAGAGGGGTACAATGAGCAGTTCTTC. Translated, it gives CASSPPSGEGYNEQFF.

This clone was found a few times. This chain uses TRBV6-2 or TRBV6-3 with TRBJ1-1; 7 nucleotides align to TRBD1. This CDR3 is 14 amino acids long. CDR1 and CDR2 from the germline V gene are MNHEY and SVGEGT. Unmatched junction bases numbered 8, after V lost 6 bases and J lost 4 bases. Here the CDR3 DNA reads TGTGCCAGCAGCCAGGGACAGCACCTCACTGAAGCTTTCTTT. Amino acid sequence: CASSQGQHLTEAFF.

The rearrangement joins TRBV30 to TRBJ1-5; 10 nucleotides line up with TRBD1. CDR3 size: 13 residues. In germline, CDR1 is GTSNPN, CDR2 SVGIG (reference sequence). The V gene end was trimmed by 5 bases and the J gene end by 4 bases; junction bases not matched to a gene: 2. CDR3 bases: TGTGCCTGGGGGGACAGGGGTAATCAGCCCCAGCATTTT. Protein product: CAWGDRGNQPQHF.

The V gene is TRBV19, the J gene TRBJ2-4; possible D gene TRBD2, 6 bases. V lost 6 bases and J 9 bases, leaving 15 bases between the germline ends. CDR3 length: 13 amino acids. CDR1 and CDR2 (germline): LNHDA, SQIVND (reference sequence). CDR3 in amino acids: CASSDGGKGIQYF. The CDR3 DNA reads TGTGCCAGTAGCGATGGCGGGAAGGGCATTCAGTACTTC.

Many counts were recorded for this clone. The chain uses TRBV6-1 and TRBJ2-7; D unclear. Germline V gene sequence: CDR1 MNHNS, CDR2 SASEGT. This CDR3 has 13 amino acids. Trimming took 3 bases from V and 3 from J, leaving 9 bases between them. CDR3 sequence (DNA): TGTGCCAGCAGTGATGACGGATTCTACGAGCAGTACGTC. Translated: CASSDDGFYEQYV.

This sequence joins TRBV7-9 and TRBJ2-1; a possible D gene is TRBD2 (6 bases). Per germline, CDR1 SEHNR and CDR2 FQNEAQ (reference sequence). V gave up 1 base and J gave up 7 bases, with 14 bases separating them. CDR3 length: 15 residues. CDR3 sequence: CASSLGFRDSNEQFF. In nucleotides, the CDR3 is TGTGCCAGCAGCTTAGGATTCCGGGACTCAAATGAGCAGTTCTTC.

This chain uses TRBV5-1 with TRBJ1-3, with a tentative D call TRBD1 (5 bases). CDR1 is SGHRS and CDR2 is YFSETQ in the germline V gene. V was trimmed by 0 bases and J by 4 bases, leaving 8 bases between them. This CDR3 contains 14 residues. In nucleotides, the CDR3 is TGCGCCAGCAGCTTGGCAGGGTACGGAAACACCATATATTTT. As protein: CASSLAGYGNTIYF.

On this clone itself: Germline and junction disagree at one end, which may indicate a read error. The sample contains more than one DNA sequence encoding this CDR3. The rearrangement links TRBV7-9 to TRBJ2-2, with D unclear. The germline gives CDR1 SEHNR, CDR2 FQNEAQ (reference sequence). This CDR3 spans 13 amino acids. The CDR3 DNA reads TGTGCCAGCAGCTTATCGAATACCGGGGAGCTGTTTTTT. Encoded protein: CASSLSNTGELFF.

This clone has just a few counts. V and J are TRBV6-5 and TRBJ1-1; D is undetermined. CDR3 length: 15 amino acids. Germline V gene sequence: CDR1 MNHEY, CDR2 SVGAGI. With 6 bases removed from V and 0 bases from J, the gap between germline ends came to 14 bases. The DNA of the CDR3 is TGTGCCAGCAGGGAGGCAGAATTCATGAACACTGAAGCTTTCTTT. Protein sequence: CASREAEFMNTEAFF.

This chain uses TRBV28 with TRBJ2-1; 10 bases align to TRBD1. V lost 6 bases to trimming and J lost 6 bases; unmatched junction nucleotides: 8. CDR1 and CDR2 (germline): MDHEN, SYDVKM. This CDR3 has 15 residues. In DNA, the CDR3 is TGTGCCAGCAGGTGGAGACAGGGGGCTCTCAATGAGCAGTTCTTC. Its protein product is CASRWRQGALNEQFF.

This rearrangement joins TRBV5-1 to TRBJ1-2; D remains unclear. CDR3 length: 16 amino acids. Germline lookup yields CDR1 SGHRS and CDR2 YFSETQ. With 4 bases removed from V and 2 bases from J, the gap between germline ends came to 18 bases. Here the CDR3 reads CASSPVGLSANYGYTF. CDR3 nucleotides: TGCGCCAGCAGCCCGGTTGGATTGTCAGCGAACTATGGCTACACCTTC.

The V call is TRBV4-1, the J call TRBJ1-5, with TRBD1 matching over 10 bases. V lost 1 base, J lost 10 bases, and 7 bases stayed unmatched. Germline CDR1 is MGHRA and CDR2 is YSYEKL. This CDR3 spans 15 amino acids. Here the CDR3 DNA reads TGCGCCAGCAGCCAAGTCCGGGACAGGGGTCAACCCCAGCATTTT. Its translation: CASSQVRDRGQPQHF.

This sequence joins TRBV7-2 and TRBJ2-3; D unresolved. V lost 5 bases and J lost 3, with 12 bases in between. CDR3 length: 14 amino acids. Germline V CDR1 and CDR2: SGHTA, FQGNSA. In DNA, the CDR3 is TGTGCCAGCAGCATCGGTTACGGGACAGATACGCAGTATTTT. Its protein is CASSIGYGTDTQYF.

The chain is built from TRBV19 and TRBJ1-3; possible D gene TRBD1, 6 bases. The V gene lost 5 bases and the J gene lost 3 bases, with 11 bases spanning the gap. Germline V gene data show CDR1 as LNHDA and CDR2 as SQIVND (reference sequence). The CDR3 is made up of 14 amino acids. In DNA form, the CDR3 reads TGTGCCAGTAGTTCACAGGGAGGTGGAAACACCATATATTTT. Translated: CASSSQGGGNTIYF.

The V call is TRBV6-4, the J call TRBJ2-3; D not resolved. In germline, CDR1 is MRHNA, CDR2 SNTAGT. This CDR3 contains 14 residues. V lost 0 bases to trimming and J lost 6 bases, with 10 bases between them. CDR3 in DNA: TGTGCCAGCAGTGACTCGGTAACTCGGGATACGCAGTATTTT. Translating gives CASSDSVTRDTQYF.

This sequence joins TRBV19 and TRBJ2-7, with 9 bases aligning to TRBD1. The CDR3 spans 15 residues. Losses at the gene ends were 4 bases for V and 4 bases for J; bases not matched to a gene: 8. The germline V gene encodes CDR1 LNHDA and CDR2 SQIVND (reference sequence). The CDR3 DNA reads TGTGCCAGTAGTAAAGGCCGGACAGGGGTGTACGAGCAGTACTTC. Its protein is CASSKGRTGVYEQYF. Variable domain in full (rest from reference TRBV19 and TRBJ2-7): DGGITQSPKYLFRKEGQNVTLSCEQNLNHDAMYWYRQDPGQGLRLIYYSQIVNDFQKGDIAEGYSVSREKKESFPLTVTSAQKNPTAFYLCASSKGRTGVYEQYFGPGTRLTVT.

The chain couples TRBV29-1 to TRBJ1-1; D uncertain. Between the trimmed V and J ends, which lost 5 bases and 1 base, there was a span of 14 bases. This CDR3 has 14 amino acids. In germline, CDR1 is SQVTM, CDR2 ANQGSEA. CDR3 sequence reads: CSVTIPRRNTEAFF. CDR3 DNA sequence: TGCAGCGTTACGATCCCCCGGAGGAACACTGAAGCTTTCTTT.

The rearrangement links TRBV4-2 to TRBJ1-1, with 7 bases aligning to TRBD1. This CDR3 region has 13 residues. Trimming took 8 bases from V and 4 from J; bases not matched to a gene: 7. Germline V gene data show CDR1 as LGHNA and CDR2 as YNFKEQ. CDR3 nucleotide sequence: TGTGCCAGCGGACCTCCAGGGGGCACTGAAGCTTTCTTT. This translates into CASGPPGGTEAFF.